The clone carrying this T cell receptor (beta chain) showed up just a few times. Its antigen is not identified. The data derive from a study of T-cell memory formation after mild COVID-19. Notes on the study in general: Specificity for SARS-CoV-2 was not confirmed among the second-wave clones peaking on day 37.

The junction had 13 bases not matched to a gene; V was cut back by 3 bases and J by 5 bases. The germline gives CDR1 MGHRA, CDR2 YSYEKL. The CDR3 spans 18 residues. Via MiXCR, TCRdb re-called the 5' RACE reads, giving one row per CDR3 protein. The data hold 100,000 or so distinct CDR3 sequences, with over 8.5% observed a single time. Sequences were obtained from PBMCs or a T cell subset sorted from them (not recorded which). This receptor was identified in a man aged 18 to 30 who had mild COVID-19 (a few samples of this study predate the infection). Cell type and time point are not known. The chain employs TRBV4-1 and TRBJ2-1, with TRBD2 matching 10 bases. CDR3 nucleotides: TGCGCCAGCAGCCACAACGCGGGAGCGGGGGGGATCAACAATGAGCAGTTCTTC. Its translation: CASSHNAGAGGINNEQFF.